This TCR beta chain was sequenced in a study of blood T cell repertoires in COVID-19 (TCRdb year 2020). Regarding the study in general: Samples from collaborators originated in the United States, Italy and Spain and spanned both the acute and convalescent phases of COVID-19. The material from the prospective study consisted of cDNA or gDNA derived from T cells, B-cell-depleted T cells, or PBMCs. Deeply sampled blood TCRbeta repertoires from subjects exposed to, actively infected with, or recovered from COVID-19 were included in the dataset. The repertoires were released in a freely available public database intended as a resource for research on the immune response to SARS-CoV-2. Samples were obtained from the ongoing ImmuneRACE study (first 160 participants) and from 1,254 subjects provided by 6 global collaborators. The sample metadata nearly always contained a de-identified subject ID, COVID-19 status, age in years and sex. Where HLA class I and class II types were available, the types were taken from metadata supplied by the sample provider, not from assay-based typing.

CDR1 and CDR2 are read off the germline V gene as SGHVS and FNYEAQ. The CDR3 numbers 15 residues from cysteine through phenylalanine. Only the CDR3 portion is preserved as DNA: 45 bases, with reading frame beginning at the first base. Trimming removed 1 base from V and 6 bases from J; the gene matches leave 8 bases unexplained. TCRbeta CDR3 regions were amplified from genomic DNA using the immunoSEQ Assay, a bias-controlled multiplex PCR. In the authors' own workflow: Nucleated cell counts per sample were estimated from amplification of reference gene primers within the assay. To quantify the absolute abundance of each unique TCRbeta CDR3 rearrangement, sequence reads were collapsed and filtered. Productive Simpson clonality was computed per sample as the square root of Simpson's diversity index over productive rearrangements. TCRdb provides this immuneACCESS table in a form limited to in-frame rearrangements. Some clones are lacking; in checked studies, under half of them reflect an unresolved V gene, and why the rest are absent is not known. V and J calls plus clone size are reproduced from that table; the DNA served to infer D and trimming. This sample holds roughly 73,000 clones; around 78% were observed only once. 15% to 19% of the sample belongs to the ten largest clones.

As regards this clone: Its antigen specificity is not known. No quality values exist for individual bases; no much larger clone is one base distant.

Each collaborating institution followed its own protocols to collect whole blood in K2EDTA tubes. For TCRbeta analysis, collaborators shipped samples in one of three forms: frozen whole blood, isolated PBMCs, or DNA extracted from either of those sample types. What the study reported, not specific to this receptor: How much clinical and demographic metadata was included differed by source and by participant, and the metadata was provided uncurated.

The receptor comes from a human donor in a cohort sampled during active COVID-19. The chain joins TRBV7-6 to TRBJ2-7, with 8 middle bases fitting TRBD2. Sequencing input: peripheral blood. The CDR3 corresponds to CASSLVPAGVAEQYF. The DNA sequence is TGTGCCAGCAGCTTAGTTCCAGCGGGAGTCGCCGAGCAGTACTTC.